These 23 T cell receptor beta chains share one sample of origin, sequenced in a study of graft-versus-host responses after intestinal transplantation. TCRdb's table, derived via immunoSEQ multiplex PCR, lists solely in-frame clones and lacks some. Altogether some 13,000 clones are present, 38% being singletons, with the ten largest covering about 1.2%. The material was alloreactive CD4+ T cells from a mixed lymphocyte reaction culture, obtained before intestinal transplant. Subset: CFSE-low proliferating T cells sorted from roughly 6-day pre-transplant mixed lymphocyte reaction (GvH or HvG direction). These receptors were collected from a human patient who received an intestinal transplant.

In this sample, this clone is medium-sized. V usage is TRBV27 and J usage is TRBJ2-7, with 7 positions matching TRBD1. This CDR3 region has 15 residues. Germline CDR1 reads MNHEY; CDR2 reads SMNVEV (reference sequence). The ends lost 3 bases at V and 9 bases at J; junction bases unmatched: 14. Here the CDR3 reads CASSFIQGVPRRQYF. The CDR3 DNA is TGTGCCAGCAGTTTCATCCAGGGGGTCCCACGGCGGCAGTACTTC.

The gene calls are TRBV2 and TRBJ2-5; 7 bases fit TRBD2. V dropped 7 bases and J dropped 5; count of bases not matched to a gene: 4. This CDR3 has 12 amino acids. From germline, CDR1 is SNHLY and CDR2 FYNNEI. The CDR3 loop reads CASTLGGETQYF. CDR3 bases: TGTGCCAGCACCCTGGGGGGGGAGACCCAGTACTTC.

The CDR3 DNA reads TGTGCCAGCAGCTTGGATGGGGGCTTCATTTCCTACGAGCAGTACTTC. Protein: CASSLDGGFISYEQYF. The genes are TRBV7-2 and TRBJ2-7, with TRBD1 as a possible D gene (6 bases). CDR1 is SGHTA, CDR2 FQGNSA, per germline. V was shortened by 3 bases and J by 1 base, with 16 bases between the two germline ends. This CDR3 region has 16 residues.

The chain couples TRBV5-5 to TRBJ1-1; a possible D gene is TRBD1 (5 bases). The V and J ends lost 2 bases and 3 bases respectively, with 11 bases between them. Per germline, CDR1 SGHKS and CDR2 YYEKEE (reference sequence). CDR3 length: 14 residues. The CDR3 here is CASSLLGGDTEAFF. DNA for the CDR3: TGTGCCAGCAGCTTACTCGGAGGGGACACTGAAGCTTTCTTT.

A word on this clone: Other DNA sequences from this sample encode an identical CDR3 as well. The J gene is TRBJ2-2, the V gene TRBV7-6; D unclear. There are 13 residues in the CDR3. Germline V gene sequence: CDR1 SGHVS, CDR2 FNYEAQ. V dropped 5 bases and J dropped 6 bases, with 10 bases sitting between them. CDR3 loop: CASSNSRPGELFF. The CDR3 region has the DNA TGTGCCAGCAGCAATAGCCGCCCCGGGGAGCTGTTTTTT.

The chain combines TRBV25-1 with TRBJ1-4, with a possible D match to TRBD1 (5 bases). The CDR3 contains 16 residues. Trimming left V 6 bases short and J 8 bases short, with 22 bases between. Germline V CDR1 and CDR2: MGHDK, SYGVNS. The CDR3 DNA is TGTGCCAGCAGCCCAACCCAGGGAACAGTCGTGGAAAAACTGTTTTTT. It encodes CASSPTQGTVVEKLFF.

The V call is TRBV7-2, the J call TRBJ2-2, with D uncertain. Trimming pared 1 base from V and 7 bases from J, leaving 13 bases between. The germline CDR1 and CDR2 sequences are SGHTA and FQGNSA. The CDR3 covers 15 residues. CDR3 DNA sequence: TGTGCCAGCAGCTTAGTCGGCAGGTTGGTCGGGGAGCTGTTTTTT. It translates to CASSLVGRLVGELFF.

V is TRBV30 and J is TRBJ2-5; D is ambiguous. Trimming took 0 bases from V and 5 from J, leaving 7 bases between them. Per germline, CDR1 GTSNPN and CDR2 SVGIG (reference sequence). The CDR3 length is 12 residues. CDR3 loop: CAWSVLGETQYF. The CDR3 DNA sequence: TGTGCCTGGAGTGTTCTCGGGGAGACCCAGTACTTC.

J is TRBJ1-1 and V is TRBV2; D may be TRBD1 (5 bases). The CDR3 spans 14 residues. Trimming stripped 3 bases from V and 1 base from J, with 9 bases between. Germline CDR1 reads SNHLY; CDR2 reads FYNNEI. CDR3 protein: CASSDSDRNTEAFF. CDR3 DNA sequence: TGTGCCAGCAGTGACTCCGACAGGAACACTGAAGCTTTCTTT.

V and J are TRBV25-1 and TRBJ2-6; D is possibly TRBD1 (5 bases). The CDR3 sequence is 16 residues long. The germline V and J ends were trimmed by 2 bases and 2 bases, with 10 bases remaining between them. Germline V gives CDR1 MGHDK, CDR2 SYGVNS. In DNA, the CDR3 is TGTGCCAGCAGTGAACCTGGGGCGGCTGGGGCCAACGTCCTGACTTTC. This codes for CASSEPGAAGANVLTF.

This clone was observed a few times. J is TRBJ2-5 and V is TRBV7-9; TRBD2 is a possible D gene (5 bases). V was cut by 1 base and J by 5 bases, with 20 bases left in between. From germline, CDR1 is SEHNR and CDR2 FQNEAQ (reference sequence). The CDR3 totals 17 residues. This chain's CDR3 is CASSLDHLADFIETQYF. The CDR3 bases are TGTGCCAGCAGCTTAGATCACCTGGCGGACTTCATTGAGACCCAGTACTTC.

This chain uses TRBV5-1 with TRBJ2-1; D perhaps matches TRBD1 (5 bases). This CDR3 has 17 residues. Trimming cost V 1 base and J 0 bases, with 14 bases left between them. CDR1 SGHRS and CDR2 YFSETQ come from the germline V gene. The CDR3 sequence: CASSLWLQVRSYNEQFF. The CDR3 DNA sequence: TGCGCCAGCAGCTTGTGGTTACAGGTTCGCTCCTACAATGAGCAGTTCTTC.

This clone showed up just a few times. The J gene is TRBJ1-3, the V gene TRBV6-5, with TRBD1 matching over 9 bases. Looked up from germline, CDR1 is MNHEY and CDR2 is SVGAGI. Germline trimming cut 6 bases from V and 4 bases from J; bases unmatched to any gene: 4. The CDR3 sequence is 14 residues long. The CDR3 nucleotides read TGTGCCAGCAGGCCGACAGGGGGGGGAAACACCATATATTTT. Residues: CASRPTGGGNTIYF.

V usage is TRBV19 and J usage is TRBJ1-5; D unclear. CDR1 is LNHDA and CDR2 is SQIVND in the germline V gene (reference sequence). V was pared by 4 bases and J by 10 bases, with 17 bases between. CDR3 length equals 14 residues. Written as DNA, the CDR3 is TGTGCCAGTAGTACCACTCCTGGGCTCGGTCCCCAGCATTTT. Encoded protein: CASSTTPGLGPQHF.

The chain recombines TRBV10-3 with TRBJ2-7; 7 bases fit TRBD1. The V segment lost 0 bases and the J segment 2 bases; nucleotides outside the gene matches: 7. The length of the CDR3 is 16 residues. Germline CDR1 reads ENHRY; CDR2 reads SYGVKD. This CDR3 reads CAISESLDRATYEQYF. DNA of the CDR3: TGTGCCATCAGTGAGTCTCTTGACAGGGCGACCTACGAGCAGTACTTC.

The chain recombines TRBV7-9 with TRBJ1-1; D possibly corresponds to TRBD1 (5 bases). CDR1 and CDR2 from the germline V gene are SEHNR and FQNEAQ (reference sequence). Trimming stripped 1 base from V and 7 bases from J, with 16 bases between. The CDR3 length is 15 residues. For the CDR3, the DNA is TGTGCCAGCAGCTTAGATCTCACAGGCCAAAGTGAAGCTTTCTTT. It is translated as CASSLDLTGQSEAFF.

This clone was recorded a few times. The chain carries TRBV7-2 and TRBJ1-6, with D uncertain. Trimming shortened V by 3 bases and J by 7 bases, and 13 bases separated the two germline ends. This CDR3 is built from 15 residues. Germline-derived CDR1 and CDR2 are SGHTA and FQGNSA. The CDR3 DNA reads as TGTGCCAGCAGCTTCCTAGCTGACGGAAATTCACCCCTCCACTTT. It yields the protein CASSFLADGNSPLHF.

The V gene is TRBV28, the J gene TRBJ2-7; 8 positions match TRBD2. With 3 bases clipped from V and 2 bases from J, the junction kept 6 bases outside the gene matches. The CDR3 runs to 15 residues. Germline loops: CDR1 MDHEN, CDR2 SYDVKM. CDR3 DNA sequence: TGTGCCAGCAGTTTGGGCGGGGGGTCCCCCTACGAGCAGTACTTC. This translates into CASSLGGGSPYEQYF.

V and J are TRBV5-6 and TRBJ2-5, with no clear D. CDR1 is SGHDT and CDR2 is YYEEEE in the germline V gene. Trimming took 2 bases from V and 3 from J, leaving 8 bases between them. The CDR3 spans 13 residues. CDR3 region: CASSFLSEETQYF. In DNA, the CDR3 is TGTGCCAGCAGCTTCTTGTCCGAAGAGACCCAGTACTTC.

This chain's CDR3 is CATSGDRGLGYTF. DNA for the CDR3: TGTGCCACCAGCGGGGACAGGGGGCTAGGCTACACCTTC. This chain connects TRBV15 to TRBJ1-2, with 12 bases matching TRBD1. Germline values: CDR1 LNHNV, CDR2 YYDKDF (reference sequence). The CDR3 runs 13 residues. With 5 bases clipped from V and 8 bases from J, the junction kept 3 bases outside the gene matches. Full variable domain (outside the CDR3, taken from reference TRBV15 and TRBJ1-2): DAMVIQNPRYQVTQFGKPVTLSCSQTLNHNVMYWYQQKSSQAPKLLFHYYDKDFNNEADTPDNFQSRRPNTSFCFLDIRSPGLGDTAMYLCATSGDRGLGYTFGSGTRLTVV.

This clone came up a few times. The chain has TRBV6-5 and TRBJ1-1; possible D gene TRBD1, 6 bases. There are 14 residues in the CDR3. V was trimmed by 2 bases and J by 4 bases, leaving 11 bases between them. Per germline, CDR1 MNHEY and CDR2 SVGAGI. In nucleotides, the CDR3 is TGTGCCAGCAGTTACGGGGGCGGGGGCACTGAAGCTTTCTTT. Translation: CASSYGGGGTEAFF.

The CDR3 is CASSFSTGTTYEQYF. CDR3 nucleotides: TGTGCCAGCAGCTTCTCTACCGGGACTACCTACGAGCAGTACTTC. The chain joins TRBV7-2 to TRBJ2-5, with 7 bases lining up with TRBD2. The J call may be in error: the DNA end matches TRBJ2-7 better. Per the germline V gene, CDR1 is SGHTA and CDR2 is FQGNSA. The CDR3 covers 15 residues.

The rearrangement joins TRBV7-9 to TRBJ1-2, with 7 bases lining up with TRBD1. Germline assignment: CDR1 SEHNR and CDR2 FQNEAQ (reference sequence). The CDR3 covers 13 residues. V dropped 5 bases and J dropped 4; count of bases not matched to a gene: 4. The CDR3 is CASSLQGSYGYTF. For the CDR3, the DNA is TGTGCCAGCAGCCTACAGGGGAGCTATGGCTACACCTTC.